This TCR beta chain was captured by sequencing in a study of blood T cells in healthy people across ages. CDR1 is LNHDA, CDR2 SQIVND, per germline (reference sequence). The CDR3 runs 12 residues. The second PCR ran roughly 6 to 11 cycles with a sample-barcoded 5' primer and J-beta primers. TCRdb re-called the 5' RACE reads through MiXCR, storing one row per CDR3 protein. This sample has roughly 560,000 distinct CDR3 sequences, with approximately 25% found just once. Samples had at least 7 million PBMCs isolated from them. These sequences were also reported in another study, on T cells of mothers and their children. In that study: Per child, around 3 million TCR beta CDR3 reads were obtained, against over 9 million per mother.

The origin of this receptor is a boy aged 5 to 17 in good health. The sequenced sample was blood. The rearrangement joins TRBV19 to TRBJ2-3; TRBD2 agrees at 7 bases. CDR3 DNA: TGTCGACCATCGGGGGGAGGAGATACGCAGTATTTT. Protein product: CRPSGGGDTQYF.